This T cell receptor beta chain was sequenced during a study of blood T cell repertoires in COVID-19. Sequencing was performed with immunoSEQ multiplex PCR; in TCRdb, only in-frame clones are kept and a portion is missing. The sample lists about 380,000 clones, 85% to 90% occurring once. Looked up from germline, CDR1 is LNHDA and CDR2 is SQIVND (reference sequence). This CDR3 is built from 11 residues. V was cut by 10 bases and J by 3 bases, with 9 bases left in between. The chain uses TRBV19 and TRBJ2-5; unclear D gene. This receptor was obtained from a woman aged 18-35 years who had recovered from COVID-19. Sequencing was carried out using PBMCs or T cells enriched from blood (not recorded which). For the CDR3, the DNA is TGTGCCACCCTGGTAGAAGAGACCCAGTACTTC. Protein product: CATLVEETQYF.